One sample yielded the 13 T cell receptor beta chains listed below, sequenced in a study of siplizumab effects on memory and regulatory T cells. Produced via immunoSEQ multiplex PCR; TCRdb's table is partial and in-frame only. Of 80,000 to 130,000 clones in the sample, about 93% were seen once. Sequenced input: Tregs sorted from blood. Receptors were obtained from a human donor in good health.

The chain combines TRBV5-1 with TRBJ2-5; weak D call: TRBD1 (5 bases). V lost 0 bases and J lost 5, with 14 bases in between. In germline, CDR1 is SGHRS, CDR2 YFSETQ. This CDR3 is 15 amino acids long. The CDR3 coding sequence is TGCGCCAGCAGCTTGGAAGGGGTCAAGGGGGAGACCCAGTACTTC. This sequence encodes CASSLEGVKGETQYF.

The V call is TRBV27, the J call TRBJ2-5; 9 nucleotides match TRBD2. V lost 0 bases to trimming and J lost 4 bases; unmatched junction nucleotides: 6. The CDR3 spans 16 residues. The V gene's germline CDR1 is MNHEY and CDR2 SMNVEV (reference sequence). CDR3 nucleotides: TGTGCCAGCAGTTTATCGACGGCGGGAGGGCGAGAGACCCAGTACTTC. This codes for CASSLSTAGGRETQYF.

The chain combines TRBV27 with TRBJ1-1, with 7 bases aligning to TRBD1. Germline assignment: CDR1 MNHEY and CDR2 SMNVEV (reference sequence). CDR3 length: 17 residues. V lost 8 bases and J lost 1; bases outside the gene matches: 16. The CDR3 here is CASAPIFAGGENTEAFF. In nucleotides, the CDR3 is TGTGCCAGCGCCCCCATTTTCGCAGGGGGGGAGAACACTGAAGCTTTCTTT.

The V gene is TRBV9, the J gene TRBJ1-4; 11 bases are shared with TRBD1. The CDR3 has 16 residues. The germline gives CDR1 SGDLS, CDR2 YYNGEE. J lost 5 bases, V lost 0 bases, and 3 bases had no gene match. For the CDR3, the DNA is TGTGCCAGCAGCGTAGCTGGGACAGGGGGGAATGAAAAACTGTTTTTT. This translates into CASSVAGTGGNEKLFF. The full variable domain, completed using reference TRBV9 and TRBJ1-4, is DSGVTQTPKHLITATGQRVTLRCSPRSGDLSVYWYQQSLDQGLQFLIQYYNGEERAKGNILERFSAQQFPDLHSELNLSSLELGDSALYFCASSVAGTGGNEKLFFGSGTQLSVL.

This chain uses TRBV14 with TRBJ2-5; weak D call: TRBD1 (6 bases). The CDR3 loop spans 18 amino acids. V gave up 1 base and J gave up 0 bases, with 18 bases separating them. Germline V gene lookup returns CDR1 SGHDN and CDR2 FVKESK. This chain's CDR3 is CASSQVRGRGFHQETQYF. CDR3 DNA sequence: TGTGCCAGCAGCCAAGTGCGAGGCAGGGGCTTCCACCAAGAGACCCAGTACTTC. Full variable domain (rest looked up from reference TRBV14 and TRBJ2-5): EAGVTQFPSHSVIEKGQTVTLRCDPISGHDNLYWYRRVMGKEIKFLLHFVKESKQDESGMPNNRFLAERTGGTYSTLKVQPAELEDSGVYFCASSQVRGRGFHQETQYFGPGTRLLVL.

J is TRBJ2-2 and V is TRBV10-3, with a possible D match to TRBD1 (5 bases). V lost 5 bases and J 5 bases, leaving 15 bases between the germline ends. This CDR3 contains 15 residues. CDR1 is ENHRY, CDR2 SYGVKD, per germline. The CDR3 region has the DNA TGTGCCATCAGTACAGGTCCCACCATTACCGGGGAGCTGTTTTTT. Encoded protein: CAISTGPTITGELFF.

On this clone: The sample contains more than one DNA sequence encoding this CDR3. This chain links TRBV20-1 with TRBJ2-1, with D uncertain. Germline V lookup: CDR1 DFQATT, CDR2 SNEGSKA (reference sequence). This CDR3 is 11 amino acids long. Trimming removed 3 bases from V and 4 bases from J, with 4 bases in between. The CDR3 loop is CSASRYNEQFF. In DNA form, the CDR3 reads TGCAGTGCTAGTAGGTACAATGAGCAGTTCTTC.

The genes are TRBV28 and TRBJ1-3; D is unclear. Germline V gene lookup returns CDR1 MDHEN and CDR2 SYDVKM. V lost 3 bases, J lost 3 bases, and 3 bases lay in between. The CDR3 loop spans 12 amino acids. CDR3: CASSLDGNTIYF. CDR3 coding DNA: TGTGCCAGCAGTTTGGATGGAAACACCATATATTTT.

The V gene is TRBV6-7, the J gene TRBJ2-7; D remains unclear. Being an ORF, TRBV6-7 has a function that is uncertain. The CDR3 length is 17 residues. Trimming shortened V by 5 bases and J by 0 bases, and 20 bases separated the two germline ends. CDR3 region: CASSRSRARCGSYEQYF. Written as DNA, the CDR3 is TGTGCCAGCAGTCGCTCCCGTGCCAGGTGCGGCTCCTACGAGCAGTACTTC.

Here the CDR3 reads CASSLGLAGNTGELFF. The CDR3 DNA reads TGCGCCAGCAGCTTGGGACTAGCGGGGAACACCGGGGAGCTGTTTTTT. This chain connects TRBV5-1 to TRBJ2-2; 10 nucleotides match TRBD2. CDR3 length equals 16 residues. V lost 0 bases and J lost 1; bases outside the gene matches: 0. CDR1 is SGHRS, CDR2 YFSETQ, per germline.

In DNA form, the CDR3 reads TGTGCCAGCACCGGTCGGGGTAGGAGTGGCAATCAGCCCCAGCATTTT. Amino acid sequence: CASTGRGRSGNQPQHF. This sequence joins TRBV2 and TRBJ1-5; D remains unclear. CDR3 length: 16 residues. The germline gives CDR1 SNHLY, CDR2 FYNNEI. V gave up 7 bases and J gave up 2 bases, with 18 bases separating them.

The genes are TRBV5-1 and TRBJ2-3, with D unclear. From germline, CDR1 is SGHRS and CDR2 YFSETQ. V lost 4 bases, J lost 0 bases, and 12 bases lay in between. The length of the CDR3 is 15 residues. CDR3: CASSPRIRSTDTQYF. For the CDR3, the DNA is TGCGCCAGCAGCCCCAGGATCAGGAGCACAGATACGCAGTATTTT. The variable domain in full, completed from reference TRBV5-1 and TRBJ2-3, reads KAGVTQTPRYLIKTRGQQVTLSCSPISGHRSVSWYQQTPGQGLQFLFEYFSETQRNKGNFPGRFSGRQFSNSRSEMNVSTLELGDSALYLCASSPRIRSTDTQYFGPGTRLTVL.

The rearrangement joins TRBV19 to TRBJ2-3; perhaps TRBD2 as D (6 bases). The V gene lost 5 bases and the J gene lost 2 bases, with 14 bases spanning the gap. CDR3 length equals 15 residues. The germline gives CDR1 LNHDA, CDR2 SQIVND (reference sequence). CDR3 sequence (DNA): TGTGCCAGTAGTGCCGTGCGGGACCCCACAGATACGCAGTATTTT. Protein sequence: CASSAVRDPTDTQYF. The variable domain in full, with the rest retrieved from reference TRBV19 and TRBJ2-3, is DGGITQSPKYLFRKEGQNVTLSCEQNLNHDAMYWYRQDPGQGLRLIYYSQIVNDFQKGDIAEGYSVSREKKESFPLTVTSAQKNPTAFYLCASSAVRDPTDTQYFGPGTRLTVL.